In this sample, the clone carrying this T cell receptor beta chain turned up many times. Its antigen is as yet unknown. The sample originates from a study of T-cell memory formation after mild COVID-19. Study outcomes and limitations: Confirmation was lacking for SARS-CoV-2 specificity of second-wave clones that peaked on day 37.

The germline V gene has CDR1 KGHSH and CDR2 LQKENI. CDR3 size: 13 residues. Trimming took off 0 bases at V and 1 base at J, with 3 bases between the two ends. TCRdb re-analysed the 5' RACE reads in MiXCR, keeping a single row per CDR3 protein. The sample holds roughly 260,000 distinct CDR3 sequences, about 15% seen once. Input material: PBMCs or a T cell subset sorted from them (not recorded which). V gene TRBV18 combines with J gene TRBJ2-5; D is unclear. The origin of this receptor is a man aged 18 to 30 who had mild COVID-19 (a few samples of this study predate the infection). Cell type and time point are not known. The CDR3 nucleotides read TGTGCCAGCTCACCACCAGTCCAAGAGACCCAGTACTTC. It specifies CASSPPVQETQYF. The whole variable domain, filled in from reference TRBV18 and TRBJ2-5, reads NAGVMQNPRHLVRRRGQEARLRCSPMKGHSHVYWYRQLPEEGLKFMVYLQKENIIDESGMPKERFSAEFPKEGPSILRIQQVVRGDSAAYFCASSPPVQETQYFGPGTRLLVL.